A selection of T cell receptor beta chains follows, all from one sample in a study of beta chain features in type 1 diabetes. The data were produced by immunoSEQ multiplex PCR, yet TCRdb's version contains in-frame clones alone and is incomplete. The repertoire holds about 220,000 clones, around 9.9% seen once, with 1% to 1.5% in the top ten. The material sequenced was central memory CD4+ T cells from blood. Receptors originate from a man younger than 30 in good health. Both conserved end residues are part of each CDR3. A D gene is named only where the DNA matches it firmly. Clone size is shown for a subset of rows, as once, few, many or a class of expanded clone.

D gene,J gene,V gene,clone size,CDR3 DNA,CDR3 protein
.,TRBJ1-1,TRBV18,.,TGTGCCAGCTCACAACAGGAGATGAACACTGAAGCTTTCTTT,CASSQQEMNTEAFF
TRBD1,TRBJ1-1,TRBV11-1,.,TGTGCCAGCAGCTTGGGCAGGGGGCAAACTGAAGCTTTCTTT,CASSLGRGQTEAFF
.,TRBJ2-1,TRBV7-2,.,TGTGCCAGCAGCCCCTTCTCTGATGAGCAGTTCTTC,CASSPFSDEQFF
TRBD2,TRBJ2-1,TRBV5-1,.,TGCGCCAGCAGCTTGGAGCGACCGGGACTAGTGGGCGATGAGCAGTTCTTC,CASSLERPGLVGDEQFF
TRBD1,TRBJ1-2,TRBV27,few,TGTGCCAGCAGTCCCCGGACAGGGTCGTTCGCTGGCTACACCTTC,CASSPRTGSFAGYTF
TRBD1,TRBJ1-5,TRBV6-1,.,TGTGCCAGCAGTGAATGGGGACAGAATAATCAGCCCCAGCATTTT,CASSEWGQNNQPQHF
TRBD1,TRBJ1-2,TRBV7-2,few,TGTGCCAGCAGCTTAGGACAGGGGAGAGGCTACACCTTC,CASSLGQGRGYTF
.,TRBJ2-7,TRBV5-1,.,TGCGCCAGCAGCTTGGTTCCCGTGGGGGAGCAGTACTTC,CASSLVPVGEQYF
TRBD1,TRBJ2-7,TRBV6-5,.,TGTGCCAGCAGCCGGACAGGGGGCGAGCAGTACTTC,CASSRTGGEQYF
.,TRBJ2-5,TRBV7-9,.,TGTGCCAGCAGCTCTAGGGAGACCCAGTACTTC,CASSSRETQYF
TRBD2,TRBJ2-3,TRBV7-8,many,TGTGCCAGCAGCCCGGGACTAGTTCTAGATACGCAGTATTTT,CASSPGLVLDTQYF
TRBD1,TRBJ1-3,TRBV30,.,TGTGCCTGGACTAAACTCGCCGGGACAGGGGGCTCTGGAAACACCATATATTTT,CAWTKLAGTGGSGNTIYF
TRBD1,TRBJ1-5,TRBV30,.,TGTGCCTGGAGCCCAGCGAGGGGGCCACAGCCCCAGCATTTT,CAWSPARGPQPQHF
.,TRBJ2-6,TRBV19,.,TGTGCCAGTAGCAAGGCTACAGGCTCTGGGGCCAACGTCCTGACTTTC,CASSKATGSGANVLTF
.,TRBJ2-3,TRBV6-1,few,TGTGCCAGCAGCCTCCGCGACCATCTGGATACGCAGTATTTT,CASSLRDHLDTQYF
.,TRBJ2-7,TRBV27,few,TGTGCCAGCCTGAGGGGGGTAGGGTCGTACGAGCAGTACTTC,CASLRGVGSYEQYF
.,TRBJ1-1,TRBV28,many,TGTGCCAGCAGTCCCACAGGGATGAACACTGAAGCTTTCTTT,CASSPTGMNTEAFF
TRBD2,TRBJ2-2,TRBV5-4,.,TGTGCCAGCAGCCCGGCCGCCAGGACTAGCGGGATGGCCGGGGAGCTGTTTTTT,CASSPAARTSGMAGELFF
TRBD2,TRBJ2-2,TRBV7-2,.,TGTGCCAGCAGCTTAGTGGGAGGGCAAGCCGGGGAGCTGTTTTTT,CASSLVGGQAGELFF
TRBD1,TRBJ2-7,TRBV30,few,TGTGCCTGGACCATGACAGGGTTAAACAGGAAGCAGTACTTC,CAWTMTGLNRKQYF
TRBD2,TRBJ2-3,TRBV4-3,.,TGCGCCAGCAGCCTTAGACCGGGACTAGCGGGAACCACAGATACGCAGTATTTT,CASSLRPGLAGTTDTQYF
TRBD1,TRBJ1-1,TRBV25-1,.,TGTGCCAGCAGTGAATCGGGACAGGGGAAGACTGAAGCTTTCTTT,CASSESGQGKTEAFF
.,TRBJ2-7,TRBV7-2,few,TGTGCCAGCAGCTTAGGTGGGACACCCAAGCAGTACTTC,CASSLGGTPKQYF
TRBD2,TRBJ2-3,TRBV4-1,.,TGCGCCAGCAGCCAGGAAATAGCGGGAGGGCGAGATACGCAGTATTTT,CASSQEIAGGRDTQYF
.,TRBJ2-5,TRBV29-1,.,TGCAGCGTCAACCCGGGGTTCCAAGAGACCCAGTACTTC,CSVNPGFQETQYF
TRBD2,TRBJ2-3,TRBV18,many,TGTGCCAGCTCACCAAGCCTAGCGGGCACAGATACGCAGTATTTT,CASSPSLAGTDTQYF
.,TRBJ1-4,TRBV4-1,many,TGCGCCAGCAGCCAAGTCGGGCAGGGTAATGAAAAACTGTTTTTT,CASSQVGQGNEKLFF
.,TRBJ2-7,TRBV14,few,TGTGCCAGCAGCCTCCGGACAACGGAGTACGAGCAGTACTTC,CASSLRTTEYEQYF
.,TRBJ2-1,TRBV30,many,TGTGCCTGGATGAAAAGGGGGGGTTACAATGAGCAGTTCTTC,CAWMKRGGYNEQFF
.,TRBJ2-4,TRBV30,.,TGTGCCGGAGAATCTGCCAAAAACATTCAGTACTTC,CAGESAKNIQYF
.,TRBJ2-7,TRBV4-1,many,TGCGCCAGCAGCCAAGTCCACAGGGCTGACTACGAGCAGTACTTC,CASSQVHRADYEQYF
TRBD2,TRBJ2-3,TRBV18,.,TGTGCCAGCTCAGCAGAACTAGCGGGAGGCGAAGATACGCAGTATTTT,CASSAELAGGEDTQYF
.,TRBJ1-3,TRBV5-1,few,TGCGCCAGCAGCTTGGCCCCGTTGTCTGGAAACACCATATATTTT,CASSLAPLSGNTIYF
.,TRBJ1-1,TRBV29-1,few,TGCAGCGCCGAAGGGTCGGTTGAAGCTTTCTTT,CSAEGSVEAFF
.,TRBJ2-2,TRBV30,.,TGTGCCTGGAGTAAGGCGGGGACCGGGGAGCTGTTTTTT,CAWSKAGTGELFF
.,TRBJ1-4,TRBV5-6,.,TGTGCCAGCAGCGTGAAACAGGGATGGGGAGAAAAACTGTTTTTT,CASSVKQGWGEKLFF
.,TRBJ2-7,TRBV30,few,TGTGCCTGGAACAGGGAGGGTCTCGGCGAGCAGTACTTC,CAWNREGLGEQYF
.,TRBJ2-7,TRBV4-3,few,TGCGCCAGCAGCCAAAGCAGGGTCAGCGACGAGCAGTACTTC,CASSQSRVSDEQYF
.,TRBJ2-3,TRBV28,.,TGTGCCAGCAGTGCCCAGGGGCAAGATACGCAGTATTTT,CASSAQGQDTQYF
.,TRBJ2-7,TRBV28,.,TGTGCCAGCAGTGTCCCGGGTAGGTCCGAGCAGTACTTC,CASSVPGRSEQYF
.,TRBJ1-3,TRBV7-9,few,TGTGCCAGCAGCTACCTGGGCGCCGGAAACACCATATATTTT,CASSYLGAGNTIYF
.,TRBJ2-2,TRBV15,.,TGTGCCACCAGCAGAGAGAATAGCCTAAACGGGGAGCTGTTTTTT,CATSRENSLNGELFF
.,TRBJ2-2,TRBV10-3,many,TGTGCCATCAGTACCCAAGAGGTGAGGGGTTCGAACACCGGGGAGCTGTTTTTT,CAISTQEVRGSNTGELFF
.,TRBJ2-3,TRBV7-8,.,TGTGCCAGCAGCTTAGTCGGACAACTACGCACAGATACGCAGTATTTT,CASSLVGQLRTDTQYF
.,TRBJ2-1,TRBV27,.,TGTGCCAGCAGATATACAGGGAAGAGTTACAATGAGCAGTTCTTC,CASRYTGKSYNEQFF
.,TRBJ1-4,TRBV29-1,few,TGCAGCGCACAGACTCAGAAAGGGGATGAAAAACTGTTTTTT,CSAQTQKGDEKLFF
.,TRBJ1-2,TRBV10-3,.,TGTGCCATCAGTGATAGATCAGGGACCGGCTACACCTTC,CAISDRSGTGYTF